This T cell receptor beta chain is from a study of T cells in Graves' hyperthyroidism and ophthalmopathy. Findings and limits, study-wide: Blood also carried most thyroid clonotypes expanded above 0.001.

Many counts were recorded for this clonotype. Its antigen is not identified. The definition of stable Graves' hyperthyroidism was no ophthalmopathy progression within 18 months. Hyperthyroidism was newly diagnosed in patients aged 18 to 65 (duration under 2 months). It was less than 13 ml of fresh peripheral blood that supplied the PBMCs. Amplified TCR beta CDR3 regions derived from RNA transcripts. The study used the HTBI primer set for a first-round RT-PCR of the TCR CDR3. Each CDR3 protein is one row after TCRdb ran MiXCR on the multiplex PCR reads. The data hold roughly 420,000 distinct CDR3 sequences, with 15% to 19% observed a single time. The source material was blood. The TCR was taken from a woman between 18 and 29 years old with Graves' hyperthyroidism.

The CDR3 is CASSSHEGAGNYGYTF. The CDR3 region has the DNA TGTGCCAGCAGTAGCCACGAGGGGGCTGGTAACTATGGCTACACCTTC. The V and J genes are TRBV28 and TRBJ1-2; TRBD1 agrees at 7 bases. The CDR3 totals 16 residues. Germline V lookup: CDR1 MDHEN, CDR2 SYDVKM. Trimming cost V 5 bases and J 1 base; bases outside gene matches: 10.